This TCR beta chain was identified in a study of cytomegalovirus exposure and HLA in healthy donors. Germline V gene data show CDR1 as GTSNPN and CDR2 as SVGIG (reference sequence). The CDR3 is 12 amino acids. V gave up 7 bases and J gave up 5 bases; unmatched junction bases: 5. Primers: 60 Vbeta forward and 13 Jbeta reverse. The repertoire was sequenced with immunoSEQ multiplex PCR; TCRdb's copy has only in-frame clones and lacks some. Of 210,000 or so clones listed, roughly 73% are singletons. This receptor was obtained from a boy under 18 in good health and CMV-seronegative. Sequences were obtained from PBMCs. V gene TRBV30 combines with J gene TRBJ1-1, with 9 bases matching TRBD1. CDR3 sequence: CASGTGWTEAFF. CDR3 DNA sequence: TGTGCCTCCGGGACAGGGTGGACTGAAGCTTTCTTT.